These 18 T cell receptor beta chains were sequenced from one sample in a study of shared clonotypes between healthy human individuals. Measured with immunoSEQ multiplex PCR; TCRdb has only the in-frame clones, and not every one. The data contain over a million clones, around 82% of them seen just once; the ten biggest clones take up 0.55% to 0.7%. The sample was memory CD4+ T cells from PBMCs. Regarding subset: CD45RA-negative fraction. These receptors all stem from a man between 18 and 35 years old in good health. Some clones in this sample may be carry-over from other donors' samples.

The chain combines TRBV19 with TRBJ1-1; possible D gene TRBD1, 6 bases. V was pared by 3 bases and J by 5 bases, with 10 bases between. Germline CDR1 is LNHDA and CDR2 is SQIVND (reference sequence). The CDR3 is made up of 13 amino acids. CDR3 sequence (DNA): TGTGCCAGTAGTATGGGGGCTCGGACTGAAGCTTTCTTT. This encodes CASSMGARTEAFF.

The CDR3 protein is CASSPAGYSYEQYF. The CDR3 DNA follows: TGTGCCAGTAGCCCCGCAGGGTACTCCTACGAGCAGTACTTC. The rearrangement joins TRBV19 to TRBJ2-7; D may be TRBD1 (5 bases). Germline loops: CDR1 LNHDA, CDR2 SQIVND (reference sequence). The CDR3 length is 14 residues. V lost 6 bases, J lost 0 bases, and 12 bases lay in between.

This clone came up many times. The CDR3: CASSLTRGGYNEQFF. The CDR3 nucleotides read TGTGCCAGCAGTCTAACCCGGGGGGGGTACAATGAGCAGTTCTTC. The chain links TRBV2 to TRBJ2-1, with 8 positions matching TRBD2. This CDR3 spans 15 amino acids. Germline values: CDR1 SNHLY, CDR2 FYNNEI. With 5 bases clipped from V and 4 bases from J, the junction kept 7 bases outside the gene matches.

V is TRBV7-2 and J is TRBJ2-1, with a weak D call TRBD1 (6 bases). V lost 3 bases, J lost 7 bases, and 16 bases lay in between. This CDR3 comprises 15 residues. CDR1 and CDR2 (germline): SGHTA, FQGNSA. CDR3 bases: TGTGCCAGCAGCTTTTCAATCAGGGACATTAATGAGCAGTTCTTC. Its protein product is CASSFSIRDINEQFF. The full variable domain, its missing parts supplied by reference TRBV7-2 and TRBJ2-1, is GAGVSQSPSNKVTEKGKDVELRCDPISGHTALYWYRQSLGQGLEFLIYFQGNSAPDKSGLPSDRFSAERTGGSVSTLTIQRTQQEDSAVYLCASSFSIRDINEQFFGPGTRLTVL.

The chain recombines TRBV15 with TRBJ2-4; 10 nucleotides match TRBD1. V lost 1 base and J lost 4; bases outside the gene matches: 1. The CDR3 has 15 residues. Germline CDR1 and CDR2: LNHNV and YYDKDF (reference sequence). In DNA form, the CDR3 reads TGTGCCACCAGCAGAGCGGGACAGGGGAAAAACATTCAGTACTTC. Protein: CATSRAGQGKNIQYF.

The chain is built from TRBV28 and TRBJ2-5; perhaps TRBD2 as D (5 bases). Germline assignment: CDR1 MDHEN and CDR2 SYDVKM. Trimming took 5 bases from V and 2 from J, leaving 12 bases between them. This CDR3 is 14 amino acids long. The CDR3, as DNA: TGTGCCAGCAGTGAGACTAAAGGGCAAGAGACCCAGTACTTC. Translated: CASSETKGQETQYF.

The chain carries TRBV9 and TRBJ1-3; unclear D gene. The CDR3 totals 16 residues. CDR1 and CDR2 from the germline V gene are SGDLS and YYNGEE. Trimming shortened V by 4 bases and J by 2 bases, and 16 bases separated the two germline ends. For the CDR3, the DNA is TGTGCCAGCAGCTCCCGACCCGTAGTCGCTGGAAACACCATATATTTT. Translation gives CASSSRPVVAGNTIYF.

The V gene is TRBV12-5, the J gene TRBJ2-2, with no clear D. Germline V gives CDR1 LGHNT, CDR2 FRNRAP. CDR3 length: 13 amino acids. V lost 5 bases and J 0 bases, leaving 4 bases between the germline ends. CDR3 bases: TGTGCTAGTGGTCCCCCGAACACCGGGGAGCTGTTTTTT. Amino acids: CASGPPNTGELFF. Combining the CDR3 with reference TRBV12-5 and TRBJ2-2 gives the whole variable domain DARVTQTPRHKVTEMGQEVTMRCQPILGHNTVFWYRQTMMQGLELLAYFRNRAPLDDSGMPKDRFSAEMPDATLATLKIQPSEPRDSAVYFCASGPPNTGELFFGEGSRLTVL.

This clone has only a few counts. The chain combines TRBV30 with TRBJ1-1; D not resolved. Germline V gene lookup returns CDR1 GTSNPN and CDR2 SVGIG (reference sequence). The CDR3 contains 16 residues. The ends were cut back, 5 bases at V and 3 bases at J, with 22 bases in the middle. The CDR3 DNA follows: TGTGCCTGGTCCCTGGGATGGCCCTTAGAGGACACTGAAGCTTTCTTT. The encoded protein is CAWSLGWPLEDTEAFF.

This clone was detected only a few times. V usage is TRBV2 and J usage is TRBJ2-7; D assignment may be TRBD1 or TRBD2 (5 bases each). The CDR3 runs 12 residues. Germline lookup yields CDR1 SNHLY and CDR2 FYNNEI. V shed 8 bases and J shed 8 bases, with 16 bases lying between them. CDR3 nucleotides: TGTGCCAGCCGGGACGACCGAGACAAGCAGTACTTC. It yields the protein CASRDDRDKQYF.

V and J are TRBV29-1 and TRBJ1-1, with 10 bases that match TRBD1. The CDR3 has 12 amino acids. Trimming removed 7 bases from V and 3 bases from J; junction bases left unmatched: 2. Germline CDR1 and CDR2: SQVTM and ANQGSEA. CDR3 sequence: CSAGTGDTEAFF. CDR3 DNA sequence: TGCAGCGCTGGGACAGGGGACACTGAAGCTTTCTTT.

This clone was observed a few times. In the same sample, other DNA sequences code for this CDR3. This chain links TRBV6-1 with TRBJ2-7; possibly TRBD2 for D (6 bases). The germline CDR1 and CDR2 sequences are MNHNS and SASEGT. The CDR3 spans 14 residues. V was cut by 3 bases and J by 8 bases, with 17 bases left in between. The chain's CDR3 is CASSDETSTNQQYF. Here the CDR3 DNA reads TGTGCCAGCAGTGATGAGACTAGTACTAACCAGCAGTACTTC.

The chain recombines TRBV2 with TRBJ2-1; maybe TRBD2 (6 bases). The CDR3 runs 13 residues. Germline V gene data show CDR1 as SNHLY and CDR2 as FYNNEI. Trimming cost V 5 bases and J 9 bases, with 14 bases left between them. The CDR3 loop is CASSTLEGSEQFF. CDR3 nucleotide sequence: TGTGCCAGCAGTACTCTGGAGGGCAGTGAGCAGTTCTTC. Based on the CDR3 plus reference TRBV2 and TRBJ2-1, the full variable domain is EPEVTQTPSHQVTQMGQEVILRCVPISNHLYFYWYRQILGQKVEFLVSFYNNEISEKSEIFDDQFSVERPDGSNFTLKIRSTKLEDSAMYFCASSTLEGSEQFFGPGTRLTVL.

This clone has only one observation. This chain connects TRBV7-2 to TRBJ2-3, with 10 bases aligning to TRBD2. Germline V gene data show CDR1 as SGHTA and CDR2 as FQGNSA. The CDR3 consists of 18 residues. Trimming removed 2 bases from V and 0 bases from J; junction bases left unmatched: 8. The chain's CDR3 is CASSLMIAGLASTDTQYF. CDR3 nucleotide sequence: TGTGCCAGCAGCTTAATGATCGCGGGACTAGCGAGCACAGATACGCAGTATTTT.

This clone came up once. This sequence joins TRBV5-4 and TRBJ2-1; D unclear. Germline V gene sequence: CDR1 SGHNT, CDR2 YYREEE (reference sequence). The CDR3 sequence is 13 residues long. V shed 2 bases and J shed 8 bases, with 11 bases lying between them. The CDR3 DNA follows: TGTGCCAGCAGCTTAACCCTCGGCGATGAGCAGTTCTTC. Translated: CASSLTLGDEQFF.

The rearrangement links TRBV7-9 to TRBJ1-4; D is ambiguous. The length of the CDR3 is 15 residues. CDR1 and CDR2 (germline): SEHNR, FQNEAQ (reference sequence). V gave up 5 bases and J gave up 0 bases, with 10 bases separating them. In DNA, the CDR3 is TGTGCCAGCAGCCCACAAATGGCAACTAATGAAAAACTGTTTTTT. Its translation is CASSPQMATNEKLFF.

Turning to this clone: Different DNA sequences within this sample yield the same CDR3. This chain uses TRBV9 with TRBJ2-3; D gene uncertain. CDR3 size: 12 residues. Deletions cut 3 bases from V and 2 bases from J, with 4 bases between. Germline CDR1 and CDR2: SGDLS and YYNGEE. The DNA for the CDR3 is TGTGCCAGCAGCGCTTACACAGATACGCAGTATTTT. Its translation is CASSAYTDTQYF.

There are many counts of this clone. The V gene is TRBV10-3, the J gene TRBJ2-1; 11 bases map to TRBD2. CDR1 and CDR2 from the germline V gene are ENHRY and SYGVKD. The CDR3 covers 17 residues. Trimming cost V 6 bases and J 2 bases; bases outside gene matches: 9. CDR3 coding DNA: TGTGCCATCAGCCTACTTGAGACTAGCGGGGCCTACAATGAGCAGTTCTTC. Translating gives CAISLLETSGAYNEQFF.